This record concerns one T cell receptor (beta chain) sequence. These data come from a study of T cell changes during pregnancy in multiple sclerosis. The V end lost 1 base, the J end lost 6 bases, and 13 bases lay between the germline ends. This CDR3 is 15 amino acids long. The germline gives CDR1 MNHEY, CDR2 SVGAGI. Using immunoSEQ multiplex PCR, the repertoire was profiled, and TCRdb retains in-frame clones only, with some absent. The sample holds around 40,000 clones, 91% seen once. The receptor's source is a female donor with multiple sclerosis, enrolled in a pregnancy study. The material was CD4+ T cells from peripheral blood mononuclear cells, obtained before pregnancy. The gene calls are TRBV6-5 and TRBJ1-3; tentative D call: TRBD1 (6 bases). The CDR3 here is CASSYWGQGENTIYF. CDR3 bases: TGTGCCAGCAGTTACTGGGGGCAGGGAGAAAACACCATATATTTT.